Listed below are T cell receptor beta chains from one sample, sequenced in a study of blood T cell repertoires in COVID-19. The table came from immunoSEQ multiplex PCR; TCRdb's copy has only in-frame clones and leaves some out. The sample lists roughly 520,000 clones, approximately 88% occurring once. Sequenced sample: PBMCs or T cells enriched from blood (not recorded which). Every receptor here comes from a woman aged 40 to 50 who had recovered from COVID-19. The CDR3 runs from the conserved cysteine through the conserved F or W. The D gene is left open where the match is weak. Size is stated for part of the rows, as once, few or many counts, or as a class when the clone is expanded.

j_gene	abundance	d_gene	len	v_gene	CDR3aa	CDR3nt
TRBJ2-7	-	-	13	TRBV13	CASSLGGGYEQYF	TGTGCCAGCAGCCTAGGGGGGGGCTACGAGCAGTACTTC
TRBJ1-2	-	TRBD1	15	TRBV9	CASSEGTGGLYGYTF	TGTGCCAGCAGCGAAGGGACAGGGGGCTTGTATGGCTACACCTTC
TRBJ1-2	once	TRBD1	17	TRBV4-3	CASSQEAGWTGNYGYTF	TGCGCCAGCAGCCAAGAAGCGGGTTGGACAGGGAACTATGGCTACACCTTC
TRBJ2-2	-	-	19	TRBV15	CATSRDLATGWSSAGELFF	TGTGCCACCAGCAGAGACTTGGCCACGGGGTGGTCTTCGGCCGGGGAGCTGTTTTTT
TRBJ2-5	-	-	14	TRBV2	CASSAGLLGGTQYF	TGTGCCAGCAGCGCAGGACTTTTGGGGGGGACCCAGTACTTC
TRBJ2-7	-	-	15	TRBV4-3	CASSLDWGLLYEQYF	TGCGCCAGCAGTCTCGATTGGGGACTTCTCTACGAGCAGTACTTC
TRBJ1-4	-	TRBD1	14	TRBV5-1	CASSPTGVNEKLFF	TGCGCCAGCAGCCCCACAGGGGTTAATGAAAAACTGTTTTTT
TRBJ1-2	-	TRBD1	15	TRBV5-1	CASSSGQGPNYGYTF	TGCGCCAGCAGCTCCGGACAGGGTCCTAACTATGGCTACACCTTC
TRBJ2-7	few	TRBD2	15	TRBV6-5	CASSFSLAGGGEQYF	TGTGCCAGCAGTTTCTCACTAGCGGGAGGAGGTGAGCAGTACTTC
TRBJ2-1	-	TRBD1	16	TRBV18	CASSPEAGGERDEQFF	TGTGCCAGCTCACCAGAGGCAGGGGGCGAAAGGGATGAGCAGTTCTTC
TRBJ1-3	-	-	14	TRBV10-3	CAISEAPTGNTIYF	TGTGCCATCAGTGAGGCGCCAACTGGAAACACCATATATTTT
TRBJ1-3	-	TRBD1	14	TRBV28	CASSYRDRGNTIYF	TGTGCCAGCAGTTACCGGGACAGGGGGAACACCATATATTTT
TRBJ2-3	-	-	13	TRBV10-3	CAIRTAGTDTQYF	TGTGCCATCAGGACTGCGGGCACAGATACGCAGTATTTT
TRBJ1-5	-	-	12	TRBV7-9	CASSLDSEPQHF	TGTGCCAGCAGCTTAGACTCGGAGCCCCAGCATTTT
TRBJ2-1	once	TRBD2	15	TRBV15	CATSRGSSGRNEQFF	TGTGCCACCAGCAGGGGGAGTAGCGGGAGGAATGAGCAGTTCTTC
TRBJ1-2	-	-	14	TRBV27	CASSLDTTYLGYTF	TGTGCCAGCAGCCTCGACACAACCTATCTTGGCTACACCTTC
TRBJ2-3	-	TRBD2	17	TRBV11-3	CASSLDLAGQAGDTQYF	TGTGCCAGCAGCTTAGACCTAGCGGGTCAAGCCGGAGATACGCAGTATTTT
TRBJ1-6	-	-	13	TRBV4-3	CASSRNLLSPLHF	TGCGCCAGCAGCCGTAATTTACTTTCACCCCTCCACTTT
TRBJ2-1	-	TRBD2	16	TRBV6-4	CASSDSSGGSYNEQFF	TGTGCCAGCAGTGACTCGAGCGGGGGCTCCTACAATGAGCAGTTCTTC